These 9 T cell receptor beta chains share one sample of origin, sequenced in a study of beta chain features in type 1 diabetes. The investigators reverse transcribed all of the isolated RNA, so they sequenced expressed TCRB transcripts. Sequencing used immunoSEQ multiplex PCR; TCRdb keeps in-frame clones, though not all of them. Of 150,000 or so clones in the sample, approximately 10% were seen once. Sequenced material: central memory CD4+ T cells from blood. The origin of the receptors is a man aged 18 to 35 in good health.

A few counts support this clone. The chain uses TRBV7-9 and TRBJ2-1; 9 bases align to TRBD2. CDR1 and CDR2 from the germline V gene are SEHNR and FQNEAQ (reference sequence). CDR3 length: 18 amino acids. Losses at the gene ends were 1 base for V and 1 base for J; bases not matched to a gene: 8. CDR3 in DNA: TGTGCCAGCAGCTTAGGACCAGCCACTAGCGGGTCCTACAATGAGCAGTTCTTC. Translating it yields CASSLGPATSGSYNEQFF.

This clone was recorded at least ten times. The chain uses TRBV28 and TRBJ2-5; D may be TRBD1 (6 bases). Germline CDR1 reads MDHEN; CDR2 reads SYDVKM. V was shortened by 2 bases and J by 5 bases, with 9 bases between the two germline ends. This CDR3 region has 13 residues. The CDR3 nucleotides read TGTGCCAGCAGTTTAACAGGGCGGGAGACCCAGTACTTC. This gives the protein CASSLTGRETQYF.

In this sample, this clone turned up a few times. J is TRBJ1-2 and V is TRBV30; the D is unclear. V dropped 0 bases and J dropped 2 bases, with 7 bases sitting between them. The CDR3 consists of 13 residues. Per germline, CDR1 GTSNPN and CDR2 SVGIG (reference sequence). CDR3 in amino acids: CAWSVLRNYGYTF. The CDR3 DNA sequence: TGTGCCTGGAGTGTACTAAGGAACTATGGCTACACCTTC.

DNA for the CDR3: TGTGCCAGCAGCAGGGCCCATCAGCCCCAGCATTTT. It encodes CASSRAHQPQHF. V usage is TRBV21-1 and J usage is TRBJ1-5; TRBD1, the table's D call, was not compared with the DNA. TRBV21-1 is marked as a pseudogene. The CDR3 is 12 residues long.

The sample holds a few counts of this clone. This sequence joins TRBV4-2 and TRBJ2-2; D may be TRBD1 (6 bases). The CDR3 is 14 residues long. In germline, CDR1 is LGHNA, CDR2 YNFKEQ. Trimming cost V 1 base and J 6 bases, with 9 bases left between them. The CDR3 spells CASSQVQGAGELFF. Written as DNA, the CDR3 is TGTGCCAGCAGCCAAGTACAGGGCGCCGGGGAGCTGTTTTTT.

With regard to this clone: One junction end does not reproduce the germline sequence, and a read error may be involved. V and J are TRBV7-2 and TRBJ2-3, with 8 bases matching TRBD1. CDR3 length: 12 amino acids. CDR1 is SGHTA, CDR2 FQGNSA, per germline. CDR3 loop: CASSLRTGYAVF. CDR3 DNA: TGTGCCAGCAGCTTACGGACAGGGTACGCAGTCTTT.

The rearrangement links TRBV28 to TRBJ1-5; 8 bases are a match to TRBD1. The CDR3 sequence is 14 residues long. The ends lost 5 bases at V and 5 bases at J; junction bases unmatched: 5. CDR1 is MDHEN, CDR2 SYDVKM, per germline. The CDR3 region is CASSTDRAYQPQHF. Here the CDR3 DNA reads TGTGCCAGCAGTACGGACAGGGCGTATCAGCCCCAGCATTTT.

The chain links TRBV2 to TRBJ2-5; 10 nucleotides line up with TRBD1. Trimming at V came to 6 bases and at J to 5 bases, leaving 9 bases not matched to a gene. Germline V gene sequence: CDR1 SNHLY, CDR2 FYNNEI. CDR3 length: 15 residues. CDR3 in amino acids: CASSSGQGVKETQYF. The CDR3 bases are TGTGCCAGCAGCTCCGGACAGGGGGTGAAGGAGACCCAGTACTTC.

This clone has more than one count but fewer than ten. The rearrangement joins TRBV7-9 to TRBJ2-1; 8 nucleotides line up with TRBD2. Germline CDR1 reads SEHNR; CDR2 reads FQNEAQ (reference sequence). The CDR3 totals 14 residues. Trimming took 3 bases from V and 7 from J; bases not matched to a gene: 5. The CDR3 protein is CASSFNGRVNEQFF. In DNA form, the CDR3 reads TGTGCCAGCAGCTTTAACGGGAGGGTAAATGAGCAGTTCTTC.